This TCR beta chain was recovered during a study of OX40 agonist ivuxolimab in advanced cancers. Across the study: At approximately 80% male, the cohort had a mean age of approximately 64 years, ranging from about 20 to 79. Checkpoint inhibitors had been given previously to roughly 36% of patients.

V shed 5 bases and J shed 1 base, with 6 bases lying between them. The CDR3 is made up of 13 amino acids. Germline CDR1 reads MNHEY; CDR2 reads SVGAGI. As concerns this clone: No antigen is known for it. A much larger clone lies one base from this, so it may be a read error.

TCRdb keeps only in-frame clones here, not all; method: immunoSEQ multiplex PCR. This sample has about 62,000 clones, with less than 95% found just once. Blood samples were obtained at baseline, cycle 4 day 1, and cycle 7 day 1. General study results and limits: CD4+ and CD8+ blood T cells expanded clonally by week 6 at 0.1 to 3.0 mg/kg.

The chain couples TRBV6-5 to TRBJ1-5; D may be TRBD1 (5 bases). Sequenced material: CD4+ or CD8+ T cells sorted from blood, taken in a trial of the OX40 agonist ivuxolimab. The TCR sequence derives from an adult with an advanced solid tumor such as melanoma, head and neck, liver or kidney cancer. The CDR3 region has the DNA TGTGCCAGCAGTGGGGACAGCAATCAGCCCCAGCATTTT. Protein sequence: CASSGDSNQPQHF.